These 13 T cell receptor beta chains were sequenced from one sample in a study of identical twins (dated by TCRdb to the mid-2010s). Receptors were amplified or captured by 5' RACE. The listed sequencing device is Illumina HiSeq 2000. TCRdb passed the public sequencing reads through fastp at Q25 and MiXCR, retaining productive beta sequences. Identical CDR3 proteins give one entry, which carries the most common genes and DNA. This sample has approximately 690,000 distinct CDR3 sequences in its table, and roughly 6% of those were observed once. Approximately 1.6% of the sample lies in the top ten. The sample comprised naive T cells sorted from blood. What the cell subset or site label conveys for this sample: cells isolated with a human naive T-cell isolation kit. The receptors here all came from a man between 18 and 35 years old in good health.

In this sample, this clonotype turned up a few times. The V gene is TRBV7-3, the J gene TRBJ2-2; D is undetermined. The germline gives CDR1 SGHTA, CDR2 FQGTGA. Trimming left V 2 bases short and J 5 bases short, with 6 bases between. The CDR3 runs to 13 residues. The CDR3 here is CASSLYQTGELFF. CDR3 in DNA: TGTGCCAGCAGCTTATACCAGACCGGGGAGCTGTTTTTT.

The table lists this clonotype with many counts. This rearrangement joins TRBV5-1 to TRBJ2-1; possibly TRBD1 or TRBD2 for D (5 bases each). The CDR3 spans 15 residues. The V end lost 0 bases, the J end lost 6 bases, and 13 bases lay between the germline ends. Germline CDR1 is SGHRS and CDR2 is YFSETQ. CDR3 region: CASSLVASRANEQFF. The CDR3 bases are TGCGCCAGCAGCTTGGTCGCTAGCAGGGCCAATGAGCAGTTCTTC.

In its sample, this clonotype was seen many times. The chain links TRBV10-3 to TRBJ1-1; D gene ambiguous. Between the trimmed V and J ends, which lost 2 bases and 7 bases, there was a span of 17 bases. Per the germline V gene, CDR1 is ENHRY and CDR2 is SYGVKD. There are 15 residues in the CDR3. CDR3 DNA sequence: TGTGCCATCAGTGAGCCGAATATCGTGGTGGGTGAAGCTTTCTTT. The encoded protein is CAISEPNIVVGEAFF.

This clonotype has just a few counts. The gene calls are TRBV18 and TRBJ2-1; possibly TRBD1 for D (5 bases). V was cut by 0 bases and J by 4 bases, with 7 bases left in between. The germline V gene encodes CDR1 KGHSH and CDR2 LQKENI. The CDR3 covers 14 residues. The CDR3 DNA reads TGTGCCAGCTCACCACCTGGGGCTTACAATGAGCAGTTCTTC. This codes for CASSPPGAYNEQFF.

Many counts were recorded for this clonotype. The chain has TRBV20-1 and TRBJ2-5; D gene unclear. The V gene's germline CDR1 is DFQATT and CDR2 SNEGSKA (reference sequence). The V end was cut by 3 bases, the J end by 5 bases, with 4 bases between. CDR3 size: 10 residues. The CDR3 DNA reads as TGCAGTGCTAGGCGGGAGACCCAGTACTTC. As protein: CSARRETQYF.

This clonotype was found a few times. The CDR3 DNA sequence: TGTGCCAGCAGTGCCCGCGTGGGCGGATTGGCCCAGCATTTT. It is translated as CASSARVGGLAQHF. The chain carries TRBV6-1 and TRBJ1-5; unclear D gene. The CDR3 is made up of 14 amino acids. The germline V gene has CDR1 MNHNS and CDR2 SASEGT. Trimming shortened V by 4 bases and J by 11 bases, and 18 bases separated the two germline ends.

The rearrangement links TRBV2 to TRBJ1-1; 9 bases fit TRBD1. Germline-derived CDR1 and CDR2 are SNHLY and FYNNEI. This CDR3 has 19 residues. Trimming at V came to 6 bases and at J to 1 base, leaving 18 bases not matched to a gene. CDR3 residues: CASRAGTGISSSPNTEAFF. In DNA, the CDR3 is TGTGCCAGCAGGGCCGGGACAGGGATTTCATCTTCCCCGAACACTGAAGCTTTCTTT.

This clonotype was recorded many times. The chain uses TRBV12-3 or TRBV12-4 and TRBJ2-1; D gene unclear. The V and J ends lost 6 bases and 8 bases respectively, with 11 bases between them. There are 12 residues in the CDR3. This CDR3 reads CASSEGVDEQFF. CDR3 nucleotides: TGTGCCAGCAGCGAAGGAGTTGATGAGCAGTTCTTC.

The V gene is TRBV20-1, the J gene TRBJ2-1, with TRBD2 identical over 12 bases. Germline assignment: CDR1 DFQATT and CDR2 SNEGSKA (reference sequence). This CDR3 spans 15 amino acids. Losses at the gene ends were 3 bases for V and 6 bases for J; bases not matched to a gene: 6. CDR3 amino acids: CSASALAGGLNEQFF. For the CDR3, the DNA is TGCAGTGCTAGTGCACTAGCGGGAGGACTCAATGAGCAGTTCTTC.

The chain links TRBV6-1 to TRBJ2-3; D could derive from TRBD1 or TRBD2 (5 bases each). This CDR3 contains 15 residues. V shed 5 bases and J shed 4 bases, with 16 bases lying between them. Looked up from germline, CDR1 is MNHNS and CDR2 is SASEGT. In DNA form, the CDR3 reads TGTGCCAGCAGTCAAATCTCCGGGGCCGCAGATACGCAGTATTTT. Protein sequence: CASSQISGAADTQYF.

This clonotype has a count of ten or more. V is TRBV6-5 and J is TRBJ1-5, with 7 bases identical to TRBD1. Germline loops: CDR1 MNHEY, CDR2 SVGAGI. The CDR3 is made up of 15 amino acids. V was pared by 4 bases and J by 1 base, with 4 bases of the junction left unmatched. CDR3 amino acids: CASSSQGGSNQPQHF. CDR3 bases: TGTGCCAGCAGTTCTCAGGGGGGGAGCAATCAGCCCCAGCATTTT.

This clonotype occurred a few times. V and J are TRBV27 and TRBJ1-1, with no clear D. V was clipped by 7 bases and J by 12 bases, with 15 bases between them. Per germline, CDR1 MNHEY and CDR2 SMNVEV (reference sequence). The CDR3 is 11 residues long. The CDR3: CASTPALLPFF. CDR3 in DNA: TGTGCCAGCACCCCGGCTCTTCTGCCTTTCTTT.

This clonotype was seen at least ten times. The chain joins TRBV10-3 to TRBJ2-5, with 9 bases matching TRBD2. V lost 5 bases and J lost 3; bases outside the gene matches: 10. CDR1 ENHRY and CDR2 SYGVKD come from the germline V gene. The CDR3 consists of 16 residues. This chain's CDR3 is CAISTLLTSGKETQYF. The CDR3 DNA reads as TGTGCCATCAGTACCCTCCTGACTAGCGGTAAAGAGACCCAGTACTTC.